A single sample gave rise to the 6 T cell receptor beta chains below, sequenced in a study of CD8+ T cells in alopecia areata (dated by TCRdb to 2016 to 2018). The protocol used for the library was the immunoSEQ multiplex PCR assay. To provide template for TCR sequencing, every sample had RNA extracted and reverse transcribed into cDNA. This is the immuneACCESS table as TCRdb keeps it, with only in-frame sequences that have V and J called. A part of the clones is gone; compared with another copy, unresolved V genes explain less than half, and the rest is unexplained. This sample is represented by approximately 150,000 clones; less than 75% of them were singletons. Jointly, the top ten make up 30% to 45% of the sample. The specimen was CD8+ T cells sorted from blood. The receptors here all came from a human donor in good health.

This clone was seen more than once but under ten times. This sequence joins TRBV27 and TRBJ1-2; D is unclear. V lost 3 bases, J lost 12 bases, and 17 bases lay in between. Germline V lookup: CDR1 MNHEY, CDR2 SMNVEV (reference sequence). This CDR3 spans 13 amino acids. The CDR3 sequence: CASSFGAGQLHTF. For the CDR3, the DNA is TGTGCCAGCAGTTTTGGTGCAGGCCAGCTTCACACCTTC.

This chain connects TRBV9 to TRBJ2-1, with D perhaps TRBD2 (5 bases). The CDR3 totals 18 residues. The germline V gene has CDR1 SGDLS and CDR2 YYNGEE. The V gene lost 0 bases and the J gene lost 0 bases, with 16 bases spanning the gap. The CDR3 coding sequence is TGTGCCAGCAGCGTAGCTGGGAGTCTTCCAAGCTCCTACAATGAGCAGTTCTTC. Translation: CASSVAGSLPSSYNEQFF.

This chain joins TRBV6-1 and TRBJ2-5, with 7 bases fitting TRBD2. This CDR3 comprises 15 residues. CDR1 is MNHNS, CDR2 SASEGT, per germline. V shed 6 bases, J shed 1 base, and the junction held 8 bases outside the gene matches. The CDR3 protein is CASSVWGGAQETQYF. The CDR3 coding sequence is TGTGCCAGCAGCGTATGGGGAGGGGCCCAAGAGACCCAGTACTTC.

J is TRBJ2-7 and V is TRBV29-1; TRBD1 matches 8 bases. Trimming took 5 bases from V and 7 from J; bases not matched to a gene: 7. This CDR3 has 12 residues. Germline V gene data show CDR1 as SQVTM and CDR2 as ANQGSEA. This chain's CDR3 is CSVRQGPEEQYF. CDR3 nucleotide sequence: TGCAGCGTTAGACAGGGGCCGGAAGAGCAGTACTTC.

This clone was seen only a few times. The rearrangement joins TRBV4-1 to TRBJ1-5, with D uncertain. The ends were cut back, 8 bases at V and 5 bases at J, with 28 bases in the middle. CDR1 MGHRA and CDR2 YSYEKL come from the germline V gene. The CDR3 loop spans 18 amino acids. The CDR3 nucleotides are TGCGCCAGCCCTACCAGGTTTCGGTCGGGGTGGGTGGATCAGCCCCAGCATTTT. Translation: CASPTRFRSGWVDQPQHF.

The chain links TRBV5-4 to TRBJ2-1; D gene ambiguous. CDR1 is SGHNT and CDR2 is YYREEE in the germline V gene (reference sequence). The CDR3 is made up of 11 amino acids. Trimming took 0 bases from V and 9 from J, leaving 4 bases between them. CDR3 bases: TGTGCCAGCAGCTTGGCCCTTGAGCAGTTCTTC. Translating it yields CASSLALEQFF. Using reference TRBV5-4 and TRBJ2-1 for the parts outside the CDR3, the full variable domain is ETGVTQSPTHLIKTRGQQVTLRCSSQSGHNTVSWYQQALGQGPQFIFQYYREEENGRGNFPPRFSGLQFPNYSSELNVNALELDDSALYLCASSLALEQFFGPGTRLTVL.